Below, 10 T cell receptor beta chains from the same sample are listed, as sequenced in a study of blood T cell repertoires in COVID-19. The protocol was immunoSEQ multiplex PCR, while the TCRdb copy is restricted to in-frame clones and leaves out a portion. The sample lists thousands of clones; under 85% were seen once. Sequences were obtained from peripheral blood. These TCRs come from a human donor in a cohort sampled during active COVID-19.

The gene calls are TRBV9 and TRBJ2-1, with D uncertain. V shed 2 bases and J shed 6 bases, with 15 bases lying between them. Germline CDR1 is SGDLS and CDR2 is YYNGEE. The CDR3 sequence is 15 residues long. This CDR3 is CASSVAPQPTNEQFF. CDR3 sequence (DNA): TGTGCCAGCAGCGTCGCTCCACAGCCCACCAATGAGCAGTTCTTC.

CDR3 loop: CASSSPGSTEAFF. The CDR3 region has the DNA TGTGCCAGCAGCTCCCCAGGGTCCACTGAAGCTTTCTTT. The chain couples TRBV7-9 to TRBJ1-1; D perhaps matches TRBD1 (5 bases). The CDR3 covers 13 residues. V lost 4 bases to trimming and J lost 4 bases, with 10 bases between them. The germline V gene has CDR1 SEHNR and CDR2 FQNEAQ (reference sequence).

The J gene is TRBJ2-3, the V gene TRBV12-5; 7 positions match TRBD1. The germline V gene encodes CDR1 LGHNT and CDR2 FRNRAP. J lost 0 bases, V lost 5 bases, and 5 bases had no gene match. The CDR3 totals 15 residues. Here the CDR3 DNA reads TGTGCTAGTGGTACTTGGGACAGTAGCACAGATACGCAGTATTTT. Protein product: CASGTWDSSTDTQYF.

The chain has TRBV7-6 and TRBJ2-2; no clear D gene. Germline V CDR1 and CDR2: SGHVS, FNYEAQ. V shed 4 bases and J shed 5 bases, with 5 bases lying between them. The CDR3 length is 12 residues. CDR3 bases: TGTGCCAGCAGCTCCGGTACCGGGGAGCTGTTTTTT. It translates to CASSSGTGELFF.

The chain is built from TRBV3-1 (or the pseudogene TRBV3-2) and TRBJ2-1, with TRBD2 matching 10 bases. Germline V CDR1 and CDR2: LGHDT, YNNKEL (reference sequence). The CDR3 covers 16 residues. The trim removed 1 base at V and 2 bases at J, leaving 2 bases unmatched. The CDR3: CASSQALAGAYNEQFF. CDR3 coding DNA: TGTGCCAGCAGCCAAGCGCTAGCGGGGGCCTACAATGAGCAGTTCTTC.

For the CDR3, the DNA is TGTGCCAGCAGCGCCGGACAGAATGAAAAACTGTTTTTT. Amino acids: CASSAGQNEKLFF. The chain couples TRBV5-8 to TRBJ1-4; tentative D call: TRBD1 (6 bases). The CDR3 has 13 residues. The ends were cut back, 4 bases at V and 5 bases at J, with 9 bases in the middle. Looked up from germline, CDR1 is SGHTS and CDR2 is YDEGEE. Full variable domain (remainder filled in from reference TRBV5-8 and TRBJ1-4): EAGVTQSPTHLIKTRGQQATLRCSPISGHTSVYWYQQALGLGLQFLLWYDEGEERNRGNFPPRFSGRQFPNYSSELNVNALELEDSALYLCASSAGQNEKLFFGSGTQLSVL.

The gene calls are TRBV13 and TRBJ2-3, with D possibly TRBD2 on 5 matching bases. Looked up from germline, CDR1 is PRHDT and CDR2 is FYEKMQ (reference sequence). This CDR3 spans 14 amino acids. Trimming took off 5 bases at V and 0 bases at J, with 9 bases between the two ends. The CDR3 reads CASSPIASTDTQYF. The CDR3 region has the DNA TGTGCCAGCAGCCCAATAGCGAGCACAGATACGCAGTATTTT.

For the CDR3, the DNA is TGTGCCAGCAGCTTGGCGGCAGGGGGAAACTATGGCTACACCTTC. This codes for CASSLAAGGNYGYTF. The chain uses TRBV5-5 and TRBJ1-2, with 7 bases that match TRBD1. Germline V gives CDR1 SGHKS, CDR2 YYEKEE (reference sequence). The junction had 4 bases not matched to a gene; V was cut back by 0 bases and J by 2 bases. The CDR3 runs to 15 residues. The complete variable domain, with remaining parts taken from reference TRBV5-5 and TRBJ1-2, reads DAGVTQSPTHLIKTRGQQVTLRCSPISGHKSVSWYQQVLGQGPQFIFQYYEKEERGRGNFPDRFSARQFPNYSSELNVNALLLGDSALYLCASSLAAGGNYGYTFGSGTRLTVV.

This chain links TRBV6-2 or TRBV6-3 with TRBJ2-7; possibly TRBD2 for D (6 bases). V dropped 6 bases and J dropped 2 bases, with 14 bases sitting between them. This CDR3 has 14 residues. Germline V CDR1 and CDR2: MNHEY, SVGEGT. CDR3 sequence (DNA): TGTGCCAGCAGCCGCGCGGGGCGAACCTACGAGCAGTACGTC. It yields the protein CASSRAGRTYEQYV.

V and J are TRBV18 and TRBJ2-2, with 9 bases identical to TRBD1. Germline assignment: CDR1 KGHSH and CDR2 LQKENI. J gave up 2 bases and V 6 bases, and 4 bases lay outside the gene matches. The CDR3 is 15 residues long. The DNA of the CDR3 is TGTGCCAGCTCGCGGACAGGGGCCAACACCGGGGAGCTGTTTTTT. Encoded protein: CASSRTGANTGELFF.